The 6 T cell receptor beta chains reported below all come from one sample, sequenced in a study of T cell changes during pregnancy in multiple sclerosis (dated by TCRdb to the late 2010s). Library prep was done by the immunoSEQ multiplex PCR assay. In its TCRdb copy, this immuneACCESS table keeps in-frame sequences only and misses some clones. Where compared with another copy, unresolved V genes explain less than half of these, and the others have no known cause. This sample holds about 92,000 clones; 94% were observed only once. About 2% of the sample is held by the ten biggest clonotypes. Sequenced here: peripheral blood, sampled in the third trimester of pregnancy. The source is a female donor with multiple sclerosis, enrolled in a pregnancy study.

The chain joins TRBV7-2 to TRBJ2-1; possibly TRBD1 for D (6 bases). The CDR3 extends over 15 amino acids. Trimming removed 0 bases at V and 6 bases at J, with 12 bases between. From germline, CDR1 is SGHTA and CDR2 FQGNSA. The CDR3 loop is CASSLAGRGRNEQFF. DNA for the CDR3: TGTGCCAGCAGCTTAGCTGGCAGGGGTCGCAATGAGCAGTTCTTC.

This chain joins TRBV2 and TRBJ2-5, with 16 positions matching TRBD2. CDR3 length: 15 amino acids. The germline V gene encodes CDR1 SNHLY and CDR2 FYNNEI. The V gene end was trimmed by 8 bases and the J gene end by 4 bases; junction bases not matched to a gene: 4. CDR3 sequence: CASGGLAGGLETQYF. CDR3 DNA: TGTGCCAGCGGGGGACTAGCGGGAGGGCTAGAGACCCAGTACTTC.

This chain connects TRBV19 to TRBJ2-5; D may be TRBD1 (6 bases). CDR3 length: 15 residues. Germline CDR1 is LNHDA and CDR2 is SQIVND (reference sequence). The V end was cut by 6 bases, the J end by 1 base, with 15 bases between. Written as DNA, the CDR3 is TGTGCCAGTAGCCCTATGACAGGATCCCAAGAGACCCAGTACTTC. This encodes CASSPMTGSQETQYF.

Comment on this clone: The sample holds other DNA sequences that translate to the same CDR3. The chain recombines TRBV7-8 with TRBJ2-1, with 8 bases fitting TRBD1. Germline CDR1 and CDR2: SGHVS and FQNEAQ. The CDR3 has 14 residues. V lost 5 bases to trimming and J lost 2 bases; unmatched junction nucleotides: 2. CDR3 sequence: CASSRTGTYNEQFF. The CDR3, as DNA: TGTGCCAGCAGCCGGACAGGGACCTACAATGAGCAGTTCTTC.

V and J are TRBV27 and TRBJ2-3; D ambiguous. Germline loops: CDR1 MNHEY, CDR2 SMNVEV (reference sequence). Trimming cost V 2 bases and J 0 bases, with 9 bases left between them. The CDR3 extends over 15 amino acids. The CDR3 sequence: CASSLGVPSTDTQYF. CDR3 bases: TGTGCCAGCAGTTTAGGAGTACCCAGCACAGATACGCAGTATTTT.

The rearrangement joins TRBV18 to TRBJ2-1, with TRBD2 matching 15 bases. This CDR3 is 15 amino acids long. V lost 5 bases to trimming and J lost 7 bases; unmatched junction nucleotides: 3. The germline gives CDR1 KGHSH, CDR2 LQKENI. CDR3 loop: CASSTGLAGGNEQFF. Here the CDR3 DNA reads TGTGCCAGCTCAACCGGACTAGCGGGAGGGAATGAGCAGTTCTTC.